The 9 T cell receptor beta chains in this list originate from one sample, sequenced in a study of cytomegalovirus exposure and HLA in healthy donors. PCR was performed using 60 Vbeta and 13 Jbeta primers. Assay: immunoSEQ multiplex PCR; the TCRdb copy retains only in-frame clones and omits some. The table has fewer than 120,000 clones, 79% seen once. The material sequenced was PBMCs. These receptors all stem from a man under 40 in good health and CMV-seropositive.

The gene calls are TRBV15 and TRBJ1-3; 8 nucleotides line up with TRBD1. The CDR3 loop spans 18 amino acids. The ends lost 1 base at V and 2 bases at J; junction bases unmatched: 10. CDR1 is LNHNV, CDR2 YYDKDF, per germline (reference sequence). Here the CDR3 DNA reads TGTGCCACCAGCAGAGGCGGACAGGGAGGAAAAGCTGGAAACACCATATATTTT. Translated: CATSRGGQGGKAGNTIYF.

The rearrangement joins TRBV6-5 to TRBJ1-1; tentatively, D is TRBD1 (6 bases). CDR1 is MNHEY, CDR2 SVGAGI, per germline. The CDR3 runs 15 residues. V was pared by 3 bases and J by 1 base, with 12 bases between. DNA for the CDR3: TGTGCCAGCAGTTATAGGGGGAGTCGGAACACTGAAGCTTTCTTT. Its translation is CASSYRGSRNTEAFF.

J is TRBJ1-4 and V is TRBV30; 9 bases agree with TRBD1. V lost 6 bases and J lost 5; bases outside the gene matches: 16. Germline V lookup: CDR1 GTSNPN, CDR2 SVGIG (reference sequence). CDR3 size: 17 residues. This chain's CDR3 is CACAIDISGTGNEKLFF. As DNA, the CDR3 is TGTGCCTGTGCGATCGATATATCCGGGACAGGGAATGAAAAACTGTTTTTT. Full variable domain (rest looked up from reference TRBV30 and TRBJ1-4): SQTIHQWPATLVQPVGSPLSLECTVEGTSNPNLYWYRQAAGRGLQLLFYSVGIGQISSEVPQNLSASRPQDRQFILSSKKLLLSDSGFYLCACAIDISGTGNEKLFFGSGTQLSVL.

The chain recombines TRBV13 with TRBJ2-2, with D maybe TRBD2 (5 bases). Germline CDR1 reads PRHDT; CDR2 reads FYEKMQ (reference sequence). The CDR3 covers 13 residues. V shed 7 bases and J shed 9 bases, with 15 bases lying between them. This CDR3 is CASMEVLGRELFF. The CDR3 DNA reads TGTGCCAGCATGGAGGTCCTGGGCCGGGAGCTGTTTTTT.

The CDR3 loop is CASSFWASGGLAKNIQYF. The DNA of the CDR3 is TGTGCCAGCAGCTTCTGGGCTAGCGGGGGTCTAGCCAAAAACATTCAGTACTTC. The gene calls are TRBV5-6 and TRBJ2-4, with TRBD2 matching 10 bases. CDR1 and CDR2 from the germline V gene are SGHDT and YYEEEE. The ends lost 2 bases at V and 0 bases at J; junction bases unmatched: 8. The CDR3 extends over 18 amino acids.

For the CDR3, the DNA is TGTGCCAGCAGCAAAAGTATAGATTTCCAAAACATTCAGTACTTC. It is translated as CASSKSIDFQNIQYF. The chain combines TRBV5-5 with TRBJ2-4; D ambiguous. CDR1 is SGHKS and CDR2 is YYEKEE in the germline V gene (reference sequence). V was pared by 4 bases and J by 5 bases, with 16 bases between. The CDR3 contains 15 residues.

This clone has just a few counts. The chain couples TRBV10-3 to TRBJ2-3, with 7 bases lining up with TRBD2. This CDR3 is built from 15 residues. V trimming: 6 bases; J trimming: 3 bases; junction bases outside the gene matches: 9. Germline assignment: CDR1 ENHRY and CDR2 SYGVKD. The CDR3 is CAIRNGEGRTDTQYF. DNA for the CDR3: TGTGCCATCAGGAATGGGGAGGGGAGGACAGATACGCAGTATTTT.

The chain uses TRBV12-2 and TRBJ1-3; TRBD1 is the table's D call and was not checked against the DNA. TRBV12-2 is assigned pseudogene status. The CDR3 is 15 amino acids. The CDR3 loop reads CASRMTGRSGNTIYF. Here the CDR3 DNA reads TGTGCAAGTCGTATGACAGGCAGGTCTGGAAACACCATATATTTT.

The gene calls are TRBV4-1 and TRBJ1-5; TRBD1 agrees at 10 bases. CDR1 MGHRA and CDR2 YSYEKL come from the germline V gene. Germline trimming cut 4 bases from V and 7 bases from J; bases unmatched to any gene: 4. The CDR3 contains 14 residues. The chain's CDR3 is CASSRGTGVQPQHF. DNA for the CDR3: TGCGCCAGCAGCCGCGGGACAGGGGTCCAGCCCCAGCATTTT.